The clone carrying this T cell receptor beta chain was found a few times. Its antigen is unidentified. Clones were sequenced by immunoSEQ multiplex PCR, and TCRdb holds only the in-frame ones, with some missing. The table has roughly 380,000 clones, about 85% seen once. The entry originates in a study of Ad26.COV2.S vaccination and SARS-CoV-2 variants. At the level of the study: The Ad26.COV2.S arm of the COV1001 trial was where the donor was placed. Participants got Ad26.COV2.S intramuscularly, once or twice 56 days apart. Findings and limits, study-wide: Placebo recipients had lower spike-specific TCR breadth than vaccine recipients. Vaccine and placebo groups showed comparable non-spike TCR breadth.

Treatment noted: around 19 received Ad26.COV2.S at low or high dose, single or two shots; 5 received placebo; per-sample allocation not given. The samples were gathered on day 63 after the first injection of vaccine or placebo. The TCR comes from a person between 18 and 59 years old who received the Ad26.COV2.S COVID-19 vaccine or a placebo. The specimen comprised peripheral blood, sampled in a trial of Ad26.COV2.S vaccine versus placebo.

For the CDR3, the DNA is TGTGCCAGCAGCCCCGGGATGAATTCACCCCTCCACTTT. This sequence encodes CASSPGMNSPLHF. This chain uses TRBV27 with TRBJ1-6; no clear D. Germline CDR1 MNHEY, CDR2 SMNVEV (reference sequence). The CDR3 has 13 amino acids. Trimming stripped 6 bases from V and 7 bases from J, with 10 bases between.